Reported below is one T cell receptor (beta chain). Its specificity is not known. The data originate from a study of shared clonotypes between healthy human individuals. The overall study: Participating donors consisted of a couple of women and a few men aged 18 to 49.

Findings and caveats of the study: Lower generation probabilities were found for non-shared clonotypes than for those shared by all four donors.

Trimming removed 6 bases from V and 8 bases from J, with 13 bases in between. Germline V gene sequence: CDR1 DFQATT, CDR2 SNEGSKA (reference sequence). The CDR3 has 11 residues. The method was immunoSEQ multiplex PCR; TCRdb's version includes in-frame clones alone and lacks a portion of them. The sample includes about 2.3 million clones, under 95% of them seen just once. The rearrangement links TRBV20-1 to TRBJ2-5; D may correspond to TRBD1 or TRBD2 (5 bases each). The sequence was obtained from a man younger than 35 in good health. Some clones in this sample may be carry-over from other donors' samples. Sequencing used naive CD4+ T cells from PBMCs. Described subset: CD45RA+ positively selected. CDR3 sequence reads: CSAQGRGTQYF. The CDR3 nucleotides read TGCAGTGCCCAGGGACGGGGCACCCAGTACTTC.